Sequencing of this T cell receptor (beta chain) was carried out in a study of post-analysis software for immune sequencing data. Study-wide background: Recorded disease courses covered relapsing-remitting, secondary progressive and progressive-relapsing multiple sclerosis. Some patients had no subtype annotation.

Unique molecular identifiers tagged the TCR beta cDNA libraries. A population of about 0.95 to 11 million T cells gave rise to 400,000 to 550,000 cDNA molecules. TCRdb reanalysed the PCR reads using MiXCR and keeps one entry per CDR3 protein. The sample holds roughly 540,000 distinct CDR3 sequences, 30% to 40% seen once. A note on this clonotype: Antigen: not known.

General observations from the study: TRBV5-6, TRBV5-1 and TRBV20-1 belonged to a set of about five TRBV segments that were more frequent in patients than controls. Multiple sclerosis was associated with a significant reduction in normalized Chao1 diversity relative to controls. The authors found that F measure strongly co-clustered same-batch samples.

V lost 6 bases, J lost 5 bases, and 14 bases stayed unmatched. The CDR3 runs to 16 residues. Germline V gene data show CDR1 as MDHEN and CDR2 as SYDVKM. Sequencing was performed on blood. The TCR sequence derives from a girl between 2 and 17 years old with multiple sclerosis. The rearrangement uses TRBV28 and TRBJ1-1, with 8 bases lining up with TRBD1. Here the CDR3 DNA reads TGTGCCAGCAGCCGCTCACCCGGACAGGGTGGGACTGAAGCTTTCTTT. This encodes CASSRSPGQGGTEAFF.